These T cell receptor beta chains were read from a single sample in a study of cytomegalovirus exposure and HLA in healthy donors. Only in-frame clones appear in the TCRdb table, and some are missing; sequencing was by immunoSEQ multiplex PCR. This repertoire shows 250,000 to 300,000 clones, 65% to 90% found once; its top ten account for 0.9% to 1.1%. The sample taken for sequencing was PBMCs. Receptors were obtained from a woman between 18 and 29 years old in good health and CMV-seronegative. The CDR3 runs from the conserved cysteine through the conserved F or W. Fields, in order: CDR3 protein, CDR3 DNA, CDR3 length, J gene, clone size, V gene, D gene. D genes are given only for firm matches. Clone size is given for some rows only: seen once, a few or many times, or a class if the clone is expanded.

CDR3: CASSLGARRDYEQYF
DNA: TGCGCCAGCAGCTTGGGAGCCCGCCGGGACTACGAGCAGTACTTC
length: 15
J: TRBJ2-7
size: NA
V: TRBV5-1
D: NA

CDR3: CSVGPGQGRTEAFF
DNA: TGCAGCGTGGGCCCGGGACAGGGTAGGACTGAAGCTTTCTTT
length: 14
J: TRBJ1-1
size: few
V: TRBV29-1
D: TRBD1

CDR3: CASSLARLMNTEAFF
DNA: TGTGCCAGCAGCTTAGCCAGGCTAATGAACACTGAAGCTTTCTTT
length: 15
J: TRBJ1-1
size: once
V: TRBV7-3
D: NA

CDR3: CASSELLSAYHEQFF
DNA: TGTGCCAGCAGTGAACTCCTTAGTGCATACCATGAGCAGTTCTTC
length: 15
J: TRBJ2-1
size: once
V: TRBV6-1
D: NA

CDR3: CASSFGQGLNEQFF
DNA: TGTGCCAGCAGCTTTGGGCAGGGACTCAATGAGCAGTTCTTC
length: 14
J: TRBJ2-1
size: NA
V: TRBV7-9
D: NA

CDR3: CASSEAGGLFF
DNA: TGTGCCAGCAGTGAAGCAGGGGGACTGTTTTTT
length: 11
J: TRBJ1-4
size: NA
V: TRBV2
D: NA

CDR3: CASRNQGAYEQYF
DNA: TGTGCCAGCAGGAATCAGGGGGCCTACGAGCAGTACTTC
length: 13
J: TRBJ2-7
size: NA
V: TRBV5-4
D: TRBD1

CDR3: CASSYTGESNQPQHF
DNA: TGTGCCAGCAGCTACACCGGGGAGAGCAATCAGCCCCAGCATTTT
length: 15
J: TRBJ1-5
size: NA
V: TRBV6-4
D: NA

CDR3: CASSLETGERGYTF
DNA: TGCGCCAGCAGCTTGGAAACCGGGGAGAGAGGCTACACCTTC
length: 14
J: TRBJ1-2
size: NA
V: TRBV5-1
D: NA

CDR3: CASSPWDRAGQETQYF
DNA: TGTGCCAGCAGTCCATGGGACAGGGCAGGCCAAGAGACCCAGTACTTC
length: 16
J: TRBJ2-5
size: once
V: TRBV27
D: TRBD1

CDR3: CASSQGQGTRVYEQYF
DNA: TGTGCCAGTAGTCAGGGGCAGGGAACCAGGGTCTACGAGCAGTACTTC
length: 16
J: TRBJ2-7
size: few
V: TRBV19
D: NA

CDR3: CASSLNGGYEQYF
DNA: TGTGCCAGCAGCTTAAATGGCGGCTACGAGCAGTACTTC
length: 13
J: TRBJ2-7
size: NA
V: TRBV11-2
D: NA

CDR3: CASSVETGARNTIYF
DNA: TGTGCCAGCAGCGTCGAGACAGGGGCGAGAAACACCATATATTTT
length: 15
J: TRBJ1-3
size: NA
V: TRBV9
D: TRBD1

CDR3: CASSERGYEQYF
DNA: TGCGCCAGCAGTGAGCGGGGCTACGAGCAGTACTTC
length: 12
J: TRBJ2-7
size: NA
V: TRBV10-1
D: NA

CDR3: CASRVTGGSWYEQYF
DNA: TGTGCCAGCAGGGTAACAGGGGGCAGTTGGTACGAGCAGTACTTC
length: 15
J: TRBJ2-7
size: NA
V: TRBV6-1
D: TRBD1

CDR3: CASSFMRLGRDQETQYF
DNA: TGCGCCAGCAGCTTTATGCGGTTAGGTAGAGACCAAGAGACCCAGTACTTC
length: 17
J: TRBJ2-5
size: NA
V: TRBV5-1
D: NA

CDR3: CASSYYRGTEAFF
DNA: TGTGCCAGCAGTTATTACCGGGGCACTGAAGCTTTCTTT
length: 13
J: TRBJ1-1
size: NA
V: TRBV6-5
D: NA

CDR3: CASSVVGGYSGNTIYF
DNA: TGTGCCAGCAGCGTAGTAGGGGGATACTCTGGAAACACCATATATTTT
length: 16
J: TRBJ1-3
size: NA
V: TRBV9
D: NA

CDR3: CSVLAGVPYEQYF
DNA: TGCAGCGTGTTAGCGGGAGTTCCGTACGAGCAGTACTTC
length: 13
J: TRBJ2-7
size: NA
V: TRBV29-1
D: TRBD2

CDR3: CASRGTVQLAGGRSSYEQYF
DNA: TGTGCCAGCAGAGGGACCGTCCAACTAGCGGGGGGGCGTAGCTCCTACGAGCAGTACTTC
length: 20
J: TRBJ2-7
size: NA
V: TRBV28
D: TRBD2

CDR3: CASSLAGGPGNTQYF
DNA: TGTGCCAGCAGCCTAGCGGGAGGGCCGGGGAATACGCAGTATTTT
length: 15
J: TRBJ2-3
size: NA
V: TRBV7-9
D: TRBD2

CDR3: CASSQGQGAYYGYTF
DNA: TGTGCCAGCAGCCAAGGACAGGGGGCTTACTATGGCTACACCTTC
length: 15
J: TRBJ1-2
size: NA
V: TRBV7-2
D: TRBD1

CDR3: CASSFDPGATYNEQFF
DNA: TGTGCCAGCAGCTTTGACCCGGGAGCAACCTACAATGAGCAGTTCTTC
length: 16
J: TRBJ2-1
size: NA
V: TRBV7-8
D: NA

CDR3: CASSPPGEGYGSPLHF
DNA: TGTGCCAGCAGTCCCCCGGGGGAAGGGTATGGTTCACCCCTCCACTTT
length: 16
J: TRBJ1-6
size: NA
V: TRBV28
D: NA

CDR3: CASSLVPGLSSEQFF
DNA: TGTGCCAGCAGCTTAGTCCCGGGACTATCCAGTGAGCAGTTCTTC
length: 15
J: TRBJ2-1
size: NA
V: TRBV7-7
D: TRBD2

CDR3: CASSPNLGTGTYEQYF
DNA: TGCGCCAGCAGCCCGAATTTAGGGACAGGGACCTACGAGCAGTACTTC
length: 16
J: TRBJ2-7
size: NA
V: TRBV10-1
D: TRBD1

CDR3: CASSRGAGLSYEQYF
DNA: TGCGCCAGCAGTAGAGGAGCGGGTCTCTCCTACGAGCAGTACTTC
length: 15
J: TRBJ2-7
size: NA
V: TRBV5-1
D: NA

CDR3: CASSAGTGKLNEQFF
DNA: TGCGCCAGCAGCGCCGGGACAGGGAAATTGAATGAGCAGTTCTTC
length: 15
J: TRBJ2-1
size: NA
V: TRBV5-1
D: TRBD1

CDR3: CASRSGTGFYEQYF
DNA: TGTGCCAGTAGGTCCGGGACAGGCTTCTACGAGCAGTACTTC
length: 14
J: TRBJ2-7
size: NA
V: TRBV19
D: TRBD1